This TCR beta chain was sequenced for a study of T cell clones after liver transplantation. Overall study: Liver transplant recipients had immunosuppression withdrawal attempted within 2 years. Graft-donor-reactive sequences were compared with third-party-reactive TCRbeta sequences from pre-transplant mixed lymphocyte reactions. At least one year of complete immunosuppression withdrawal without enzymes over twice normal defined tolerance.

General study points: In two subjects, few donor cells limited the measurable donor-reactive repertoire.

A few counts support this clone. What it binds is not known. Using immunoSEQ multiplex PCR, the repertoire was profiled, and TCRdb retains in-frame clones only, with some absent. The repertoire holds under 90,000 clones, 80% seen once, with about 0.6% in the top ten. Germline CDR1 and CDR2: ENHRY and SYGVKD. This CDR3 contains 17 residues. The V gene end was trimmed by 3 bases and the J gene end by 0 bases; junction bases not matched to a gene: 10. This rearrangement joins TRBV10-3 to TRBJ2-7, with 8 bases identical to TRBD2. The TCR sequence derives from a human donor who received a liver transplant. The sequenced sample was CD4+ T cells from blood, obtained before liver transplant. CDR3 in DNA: TGTGCCATCAGTGACCCTTGGGAGCGGGAGAGCTCCTACGAGCAGTACTTC. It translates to CAISDPWERESSYEQYF.